The T cell receptor (beta chain) under discussion was sequenced for a study of control samples from healthy donors and cancer patients. Germline V lookup: CDR1 LGHNA, CDR2 YSLEER. The CDR3 loop spans 15 amino acids. The V gene lost 5 bases and the J gene lost 0 bases, with 11 bases spanning the gap. Using immunoSEQ multiplex PCR, the repertoire was profiled, and TCRdb retains in-frame clones only, with some absent. Among roughly 150,000 clones, 88% were seen once, and the ten largest hold over 1.5%. This chain links TRBV4-3 with TRBJ2-1, with TRBD2 as a possible D gene (5 bases). The clonotype was recovered from a man younger than 35 in good health. Sequenced material: blood. CDR3 in DNA: TGCGCCAGCAGCGTCGGGGTTCGCTCCTACAATGAGCAGTTCTTC. This codes for CASSVGVRSYNEQFF.